This T cell receptor beta chain was profiled in a study of blood T cell repertoires in COVID-19. The overall study: Sites across the United States, Italy and Spain contributed samples from acute and convalescent COVID-19. PBMCs, B-cell-depleted T cells, or T cells provided the cDNA or gDNA that made up the material.

The junction had 8 bases not matched to a gene; V was cut back by 6 bases and J by 6 bases. CDR3 length: 14 residues. Germline V gene data show CDR1 as MDHEN and CDR2 as SYDVKM. Study members were between about 18 and 100 years old and lived in some 22 US regions. Among Cohort 3 donors, those recovered had two negative PCRs, clearance, or symptom resolution. Generated by immunoSEQ multiplex PCR, the TCRdb table keeps only in-frame clones and is missing some. This sample has about 250,000 clones, with around nine tenths found just once. This clone was counted a few times. The J gene is TRBJ1-3, the V gene TRBV28, with 7 bases matching TRBD1. Sequences were obtained from PBMCs or T cells enriched from blood (not recorded which). This clonotype was obtained from a woman in her forties or fifties who had recovered from COVID-19. The CDR3 spells CASRTGTAENTIYF. Here the CDR3 DNA reads TGTGCCAGCAGGACCGGGACAGCGGAAAACACCATATATTTT. Combining the CDR3 with reference TRBV28 and TRBJ1-3 gives the whole variable domain DVKVTQSSRYLVKRTGEKVFLECVQDMDHENMFWYRQDPGLGLRLIYFSYDVKMKEKGDIPEGYSVSREKKERFSLILESASTNQTSMYLCASRTGTAENTIYFGEGSWLTVV.